The 20 T cell receptor beta chains in this list originate from one sample, sequenced in a study of healthy donors' naive CD4 and CD8 T cells. A linear amplification protocol produced the TCR libraries from about 450 ng of total RNA. Using its own MiXCR run on the reads, TCRdb lists one record per CDR3 protein. Of 150,000 to 200,000 distinct CDR3 sequences detected, 65% to 75% appear once; the ten largest clones hold 2% to 2.5%. Sample: naive CD4+ and CD8+ T cells sorted from blood, pooled from several donors. The receptor set was obtained from a pool of human donors in good health; the sample pools cells from several healthy donors.

V usage is TRBV6-4 and J usage is TRBJ2-7; no definite D call. The ends were cut back, 1 base at V and 0 bases at J, with 13 bases in the middle. CDR3 length: 16 amino acids. Germline assignment: CDR1 MRHNA and CDR2 SNTAGT. The CDR3 DNA reads TGTGCCAGCAGTGACTGTGCCGATTTATTCTCCTACGAGCAGTACTTC. Its protein is CASSDCADLFSYEQYF.

This chain connects TRBV12-3 or TRBV12-4 to TRBJ2-3; 8 bases match TRBD2. The trim removed 8 bases at V and 3 bases at J, leaving 10 bases unmatched. This CDR3 is 15 amino acids long. The CDR3 spells CASGNTGLVTDTQYF. The CDR3 DNA follows: TGTGCCAGCGGAAATACGGGACTAGTGACAGATACGCAGTATTTT.

This chain uses TRBV4-3 with TRBJ1-2, with D tentatively TRBD1 (6 bases). The germline CDR1 and CDR2 sequences are LGHNA and YSLEER. The length of the CDR3 is 16 residues. The V and J ends lost 3 bases and 0 bases respectively, with 14 bases between them. In nucleotides, the CDR3 is TGCGCCAGCAGCCACGGCGGACAGCCCACTAACTATGGCTACACCTTC. Protein product: CASSHGGQPTNYGYTF.

The chain carries TRBV6-5 and TRBJ1-2, with D possibly being TRBD1 (6 bases). The CDR3 runs 12 residues. From germline, CDR1 is MNHEY and CDR2 SVGAGI. V was pared by 5 bases and J by 6 bases, with 10 bases between. The CDR3 spells CASSRTGHGYTF. CDR3 nucleotide sequence: TGTGCCAGCAGTCGAACAGGGCATGGCTACACCTTC.

J is TRBJ2-7 and V is TRBV29-1; D is undetermined. V was trimmed by 4 bases and J by 5 bases, leaving 15 bases between them. Germline loops: CDR1 SQVTM, CDR2 ANQGSEA. The CDR3 consists of 13 residues. This CDR3 is CSVAGIGLNEQYF. The CDR3 bases are TGCAGCGTTGCTGGGATAGGGCTGAACGAGCAGTACTTC.

The rearrangement links TRBV27 to TRBJ2-7; D ambiguous. The germline V and J ends were trimmed by 6 bases and 0 bases, with 9 bases remaining between them. The CDR3 is 13 amino acids. Per germline, CDR1 MNHEY and CDR2 SMNVEV (reference sequence). The chain's CDR3 is CASRRASSYEQYF. In DNA, the CDR3 is TGTGCCAGCAGGCGAGCGTCCTCCTACGAGCAGTACTTC.

CDR3 residues: CASSLEQGMETQYF. CDR3 in DNA: TGTGCCAGCAGTTTAGAACAGGGGATGGAGACCCAGTACTTC. V gene TRBV27 combines with J gene TRBJ2-5, with 7 bases fitting TRBD1. The CDR3 has 14 amino acids. The V gene end was trimmed by 2 bases and the J gene end by 5 bases; junction bases not matched to a gene: 5. Germline CDR1 is MNHEY and CDR2 is SMNVEV (reference sequence).

The chain has TRBV29-1 and TRBJ2-2, with 11 bases identical to TRBD2. The V gene's germline CDR1 is SQVTM and CDR2 ANQGSEA. Trimming cost V 4 bases and J 4 bases; bases outside gene matches: 11. This CDR3 is built from 17 residues. The CDR3 reads CSVAETTGLAGTGELFF. In DNA form, the CDR3 reads TGCAGCGTTGCGGAGACAACAGGACTAGCGGGCACCGGGGAGCTGTTTTTT.

V is TRBV6-1 and J is TRBJ1-5, with D perhaps matching TRBD1 (5 bases). In germline, CDR1 is MNHNS, CDR2 SASEGT. The CDR3 extends over 16 amino acids. Trimming left V 6 bases short and J 4 bases short, with 19 bases between. The CDR3 here is CASSGRPGTQNQPQHF. CDR3 in DNA: TGTGCCAGCAGCGGGCGACCCGGGACGCAGAATCAGCCCCAGCATTTT.

The rearrangement links TRBV30 to TRBJ2-7; 12 nucleotides match TRBD1. V was clipped by 0 bases and J by 5 bases; unmatched bases: 5. Germline V CDR1 and CDR2: GTSNPN, SVGIG (reference sequence). This CDR3 comprises 15 residues. The CDR3 protein is CAWSVGTGGRDEQYF. CDR3 nucleotide sequence: TGTGCCTGGAGTGTGGGGACAGGGGGCAGGGACGAGCAGTACTTC.

Here the CDR3 reads CASSLIGWDQPQHF. The CDR3 nucleotides are TGTGCCAGCAGCCTTATCGGTTGGGATCAGCCCCAGCATTTT. V gene TRBV6-6 combines with J gene TRBJ1-5; D is undetermined. This CDR3 is built from 14 residues. Germline CDR1 MNHNY, CDR2 SVGAGI (reference sequence). The ends were cut back, 6 bases at V and 5 bases at J, with 14 bases in the middle.

This clonotype was detected once. Relative to the germline gene, one junction end is altered; a read error may explain this. The genes are TRBV5-1 and TRBJ2-1, with D perhaps TRBD2 (6 bases). This CDR3 has 13 residues. Germline CDR1 reads SGHRS; CDR2 reads YFSETQ. The CDR3: CASSLAGGVEQFF. The DNA of the CDR3 is TGTGCCAGCAGCTTGGCAGGCGGGGTTGAGCAGTTCTTC.

The chain recombines TRBV27 with TRBJ2-1, with D unresolved. Per the germline V gene, CDR1 is MNHEY and CDR2 is SMNVEV (reference sequence). This CDR3 has 13 residues. The germline V and J ends were trimmed by 2 bases and 4 bases, with 6 bases remaining between them. This CDR3 is CASSLQEYNEQFF. As DNA, the CDR3 is TGTGCCAGCAGTTTACAGGAATACAATGAGCAGTTCTTC.

J is TRBJ2-7 and V is TRBV29-1; 9 bases are shared with TRBD1. The germline V gene has CDR1 SQVTM and CDR2 ANQGSEA. The junction had 7 bases not matched to a gene; V was cut back by 4 bases and J by 3 bases. The CDR3 spans 14 residues. CDR3 protein: CSVGYGTGYYEQYF. The CDR3 DNA follows: TGCAGCGTTGGGTACGGGACAGGGTACTACGAGCAGTACTTC.

The rearrangement uses TRBV18 and TRBJ2-5; 14 positions match TRBD2. This CDR3 comprises 19 residues. V lost 2 bases and J lost 1; bases outside the gene matches: 9. CDR1 and CDR2 (germline): KGHSH, LQKENI. The CDR3 loop is CASSPYMGTSGSPQETQYF. DNA of the CDR3: TGTGCCAGCTCACCATATATGGGGACTAGCGGGAGTCCCCAAGAGACCCAGTACTTC.

The chain carries TRBV18 and TRBJ2-7; 8 nucleotides align to TRBD1. V was clipped by 2 bases and J by 5 bases; unmatched bases: 11. CDR3 size: 16 residues. CDR1 KGHSH and CDR2 LQKENI come from the germline V gene. The CDR3 region is CASSPTLVGQGNEQYF. The CDR3 DNA is TGTGCCAGCTCACCAACGTTGGTCGGACAGGGAAACGAGCAGTACTTC.

This clonotype came up once. This rearrangement joins TRBV10-3 to TRBJ2-5; no clear D gene. Germline CDR1 and CDR2: ENHRY and SYGVKD. Trimming removed 4 bases from V and 2 bases from J, with 8 bases in between. CDR3 length equals 13 residues. CDR3 region: CAISGQPQETQYF. The CDR3 bases are TGTGCCATCAGTGGACAACCGCAAGAGACCCAGTACTTC.

The chain carries TRBV29-1 and TRBJ2-1; tentative D call: TRBD2 (6 bases). The germline V gene has CDR1 SQVTM and CDR2 ANQGSEA. V was cut by 3 bases and J by 5 bases, with 17 bases left in between. This CDR3 region has 15 residues. The CDR3 nucleotides read TGCAGCGTTGAGGATGTGCGGAGGAGGGACAATGAGCAGTTCTTC. Its protein product is CSVEDVRRRDNEQFF.

This clonotype was seen only once. This chain connects TRBV5-1 to TRBJ2-5; 8 positions agree with TRBD1. Germline CDR1 and CDR2: SGHRS and YFSETQ. The ends lost 4 bases at V and 5 bases at J; junction bases unmatched: 10. The CDR3 runs to 15 residues. CDR3 in amino acids: CASSTTTGVEETQYF. The CDR3 DNA is TGCGCCAGCAGCACTACGACAGGGGTTGAGGAGACCCAGTACTTC.

This chain links TRBV6-2 or TRBV6-3 with TRBJ2-7; 7 nucleotides agree with TRBD2. From germline, CDR1 is MNHEY and CDR2 SVGEGT. The CDR3 contains 14 residues. V lost 4 bases and J lost 0; bases outside the gene matches: 3. DNA of the CDR3: TGTGCCAGCAGTTCCGCGGGGGACTCCTACGAGCAGTACTTC. It specifies CASSSAGDSYEQYF.